The subject of this entry is one T cell receptor (beta chain). Its antigen is unidentified. These data come from a study of cytomegalovirus exposure and HLA in healthy donors. General study findings and limits: Follow-up analysis later connected one missense variant in DCLRE1C with trimming of TCR beta V- and J-genes. HLA alleles showed associations with around 15,000 TCR beta sequences in a later analysis, at a 0.05 false discovery rate.

The PCR was carried out with 60 Vbeta primers and 13 Jbeta primers. Clones were read by immunoSEQ multiplex PCR, and TCRdb kept only the in-frame ones, dropping some. The table shows 85,000 to 130,000 clones, with 76% occurring only once. From germline, CDR1 is SGHRS and CDR2 YFSETQ. The junction had 6 bases not matched to a gene; V was cut back by 0 bases and J by 4 bases. The CDR3 has 15 amino acids. The source material was PBMCs. The genes are TRBV5-1 and TRBJ1-2; 7 bases agree with TRBD1. The receptor was derived from a woman aged 50 to 60 in good health and CMV-seropositive. The chain's CDR3 is CASSLGTGLPYGYTF. The CDR3 nucleotides are TGCGCCAGCAGCTTGGGGACAGGATTGCCCTATGGCTACACCTTC.